The 5 T cell receptor beta chains below come from one sample, sequenced in a study of blood T cells in healthy people across ages. Through a sample-barcoded 5' primer and a J-beta primer mix, a second PCR was run for roughly 6 to 12 cycles. One entry per CDR3 protein, called by TCRdb with MiXCR from the 5' RACE reads. The sample shows some 550,000 distinct CDR3 sequences, less than 60% of them seen only once. Material for sequencing was blood. These receptors all come from a man older than 75 in good health.

The gene calls are TRBV9 and TRBJ1-2, with D tentatively TRBD1 (5 bases). V lost 2 bases, J lost 7 bases, and 21 bases lay in between. The CDR3 extends over 16 amino acids. In germline, CDR1 is SGDLS, CDR2 YYNGEE. As DNA, the CDR3 is TGTGCCAGCAGCGTTCTGAGTCAGGGTACTTCTGGTGGCTACACCTTC. It codes for CASSVLSQGTSGGYTF.

The chain links TRBV7-2 to TRBJ2-3; 11 nucleotides match TRBD2. There are 17 residues in the CDR3. Germline loops: CDR1 SGHTA, CDR2 FQGNSA. Trimming cost V 4 bases and J 6 bases; bases outside gene matches: 12. In DNA, the CDR3 is TGTGCCAGCAGCTCCACAGGCATAGCGGGGGGGCCCGATACGCAGTATTTT. Protein sequence: CASSSTGIAGGPDTQYF.

This clonotype was picked up a small number of times. This chain uses TRBV20-1 with TRBJ2-1; weak D call: TRBD2 (5 bases). This CDR3 region has 16 residues. Germline lookup yields CDR1 DFQATT and CDR2 SNEGSKA (reference sequence). The ends were cut back, 0 bases at V and 4 bases at J, with 16 bases in the middle. The CDR3 is CSARDPARGLYNEQFF. CDR3 bases: TGCAGTGCTAGAGATCCGGCTCGAGGGTTATACAATGAGCAGTTCTTC.

This clonotype was counted a few times. The chain has TRBV5-5 and TRBJ2-1; D ambiguous. Germline V CDR1 and CDR2: SGHKS, YYEKEE (reference sequence). The V and J ends lost 0 bases and 0 bases respectively, with 7 bases between them. The CDR3 has 15 amino acids. DNA for the CDR3: TGTGCCAGCAGCTTGGAGCCTACCTCCTACAATGAGCAGTTCTTC. Protein sequence: CASSLEPTSYNEQFF.

This clonotype has at least ten counts. The V gene is TRBV6-5, the J gene TRBJ2-1; TRBD2 aligns across 12 bases. V lost 6 bases, J lost 0 bases, and 3 bases stayed unmatched. This CDR3 spans 16 amino acids. CDR1 and CDR2 (germline): MNHEY, SVGAGI. The CDR3 DNA reads as TGTGCCAGCAGGTCGACTAGCGGGGGCTCCTACAATGAGCAGTTCTTC. It translates to CASRSTSGGSYNEQFF.